These 32 T cell receptor beta chains share one sample of origin, sequenced in a study of T-cell reconstitution after alpha-beta-depleted transplantation in children. It was with unique molecular identifiers that the TCRbeta library was prepared. A single record per CDR3 protein comes from TCRdb applying MiXCR to the PCR reads. The data contain around 250,000 distinct CDR3 sequences, almost 10% of them singletons. The starting material was PBMCs from the stem cell graft donor, obtained from the stem cell graft. Source of these receptors: a human donor who donated a stem cell graft to a child with SCID.

This clonotype has more than one count but fewer than ten. V is TRBV29-1 and J is TRBJ1-2; D may be TRBD1 (6 bases). Trimming removed 0 bases at V and 5 bases at J, with 13 bases between. The germline V gene encodes CDR1 SQVTM and CDR2 ANQGSEA. This CDR3 has 14 residues. The CDR3 coding sequence is TGCAGCGTTGAAGATGGACAGCGCCTGTATGGCTACACCTTC. It encodes CSVEDGQRLYGYTF. The full variable domain, in which reference TRBV29-1 and TRBJ1-2 provide the parts outside the CDR3, is SAVISQKPSRDICQRGTSLTIQCQVDSQVTMMFWYRQQPGQSLTLIATANQGSEATYESGFVIDKFPISRPNLTFSTLTVSNMSPEDSSIYLCSVEDGQRLYGYTFGSGTRLTVV.

In this sample, this clonotype turned up many times. CDR3 nucleotides: TGTGCCAGCAGTCCGACTAGCGGGGGCTACAATGAGCAGTTCTTC. Translated: CASSPTSGGYNEQFF. The chain couples TRBV3-1 to TRBJ2-1; 12 nucleotides match TRBD2. The CDR3 spans 15 residues. V dropped 6 bases and J dropped 3; count of bases not matched to a gene: 3. The V gene's germline CDR1 is LGHDT and CDR2 YNNKEL (reference sequence).

Many counts were recorded for this clonotype. The rearrangement joins TRBV6-1 to TRBJ2-1; TRBD2 agrees at 7 bases. This CDR3 is 18 amino acids long. Trimming took 6 bases from V and 0 from J; bases not matched to a gene: 14. In germline, CDR1 is MNHNS, CDR2 SASEGT. The CDR3 sequence is CASSWAPSAGDSYNEQFF. In DNA, the CDR3 is TGTGCCAGCAGCTGGGCTCCAAGCGCGGGGGACTCCTACAATGAGCAGTTCTTC.

The chain carries TRBV11-1 and TRBJ2-5; 9 positions match TRBD1. CDR3 length: 18 amino acids. From germline, CDR1 is SGHAT and CDR2 FQDESV (reference sequence). V dropped 5 bases and J dropped 0; count of bases not matched to a gene: 13. CDR3 coding DNA: TGTGCCAGCAGCCGGGACAGGGCCCTACCGACTTACCAAGAGACCCAGTACTTC. Translation: CASSRDRALPTYQETQYF.

This clonotype has at least ten counts. The chain uses TRBV9 and TRBJ2-7; perhaps TRBD1 as D (6 bases). Germline V gene data show CDR1 as SGDLS and CDR2 as YYNGEE. Between the trimmed V and J ends, which lost 0 bases and 2 bases, there was a span of 9 bases. This CDR3 region has 14 residues. The CDR3: CASSVVPGAYEQYF. The CDR3 DNA follows: TGTGCCAGCAGCGTAGTTCCAGGGGCCTACGAGCAGTACTTC.

This clonotype was counted ten times or more. This sequence joins TRBV7-9 and TRBJ1-5; D is unclear. This CDR3 region has 12 residues. Germline V CDR1 and CDR2: SEHNR, FQNEAQ (reference sequence). Between the trimmed V and J ends, which lost 0 bases and 5 bases, there was a span of 2 bases. The CDR3 coding sequence is TGTGCCAGCAGCTTAGCGCATCAGCCCCAGCATTTT. As protein: CASSLAHQPQHF.

The sample holds many counts of this clonotype. This rearrangement joins TRBV18 to TRBJ2-7, with 9 bases that match TRBD1. Germline lookup yields CDR1 KGHSH and CDR2 LQKENI. J lost 2 bases, V lost 3 bases, and 8 bases had no gene match. The CDR3 spans 16 residues. The CDR3 protein is CASSPEDRGLPYEQYF. CDR3 DNA: TGTGCCAGCTCACCGGAGGACAGGGGACTACCCTACGAGCAGTACTTC.

This clonotype has more than one count but fewer than ten. This chain uses TRBV27 with TRBJ2-7, with 10 bases lining up with TRBD1. The CDR3 is 13 residues long. Per the germline V gene, CDR1 is MNHEY and CDR2 is SMNVEV (reference sequence). Trimming took 10 bases from V and 7 from J; bases not matched to a gene: 10. Here the CDR3 reads CATSGTGAGEQYF. The CDR3 DNA follows: TGTGCCACCTCAGGGACAGGGGCTGGAGAGCAGTACTTC.

This clonotype was recorded many times. V and J are TRBV20-1 and TRBJ2-7; 8 nucleotides line up with TRBD1. From germline, CDR1 is DFQATT and CDR2 SNEGSKA (reference sequence). V lost 0 bases and J lost 2; bases outside the gene matches: 15. The CDR3 is 18 residues long. The chain's CDR3 is CSARDLRDRYSLTYEQYF. CDR3 coding DNA: TGCAGTGCTAGAGATCTCCGGGACAGGTATTCCCTCACCTACGAGCAGTACTTC.

This clonotype was seen only a few times. This rearrangement joins TRBV7-6 to TRBJ2-3, with D possibly matching TRBD2 (6 bases). This CDR3 is 15 amino acids long. Germline V gene sequence: CDR1 SGHVS, CDR2 FNYEAQ. V was trimmed by 5 bases and J by 6 bases, leaving 18 bases between them. The CDR3 region has the DNA TGTGCCAGCAGCCCGGGTGGAGGGGCTGGTGATACGCAGTATTTT. Its protein is CASSPGGGAGDTQYF.

Only a few counts were recorded for this clonotype. The V gene is TRBV11-2, the J gene TRBJ2-3, with D perhaps matching TRBD2 (5 bases). With 3 bases removed from V and 0 bases from J, the gap between germline ends came to 13 bases. The CDR3 extends over 16 amino acids. Germline V lookup: CDR1 SGHAT, CDR2 FQNNGV. This chain's CDR3 is CASSLRSPGSTDTQYF. The CDR3 nucleotides read TGTGCCAGCAGCTTGAGGTCGCCGGGGAGCACAGATACGCAGTATTTT.

The chain is built from TRBV7-2 and TRBJ1-6; a possible D gene is TRBD1 (5 bases). V lost 5 bases, J lost 9 bases, and 14 bases lay in between. The germline V gene has CDR1 SGHTA and CDR2 FQGNSA. The CDR3 covers 14 residues. CDR3 nucleotide sequence: TGTGCCAGCAGCACCGGGACGGCGGCTTCACCCCTCCACTTT. Its protein product is CASSTGTAASPLHF.

This clonotype was seen at least ten times. The chain carries TRBV7-8 and TRBJ2-1; 12 bases fit TRBD2. Germline V gene data show CDR1 as SGHVS and CDR2 as FQNEAQ. The CDR3 covers 16 residues. V trimming: 2 bases; J trimming: 6 bases; junction bases outside the gene matches: 5. CDR3 DNA: TGTGCCAGCAGCTTACTCCGACTAGCGGGGGTCAATGAGCAGTTCTTC. Its protein is CASSLLRLAGVNEQFF.

This clonotype was seen repeatedly, ten times or more. J is TRBJ2-7 and V is TRBV2; 7 bases match TRBD1. V lost 6 bases and J lost 3; bases outside the gene matches: 5. There are 13 residues in the CDR3. Germline values: CDR1 SNHLY, CDR2 FYNNEI. CDR3 in amino acids: CASRNDRDYEQYF. Written as DNA, the CDR3 is TGTGCCAGCAGAAACGACAGGGACTACGAGCAGTACTTC.

This clonotype was observed many times. The V gene is TRBV6-4, the J gene TRBJ2-3; D not resolved. Trimming cost V 2 bases and J 10 bases, with 13 bases left between them. Germline CDR1 is MRHNA and CDR2 is SNTAGT. The CDR3 has 13 residues. The CDR3 nucleotides read TGTGCCAGCAGTGACGAGTTCGGGCAGTCGCAGTATTTT. Its translation: CASSDEFGQSQYF.

This clonotype has just a few counts. V and J are TRBV6-5 and TRBJ1-4; the match to TRBD1 covers 10 bases. The CDR3 has 13 amino acids. V lost 4 bases to trimming and J lost 8 bases; unmatched junction nucleotides: 1. Germline V gives CDR1 MNHEY, CDR2 SVGAGI. The CDR3 DNA sequence: TGTGCCAGCAGTTGGGACAGGGGAGAAAAACTGTTTTTT. It is translated as CASSWDRGEKLFF.

This clonotype was detected ten times or more. The chain is built from TRBV4-2 and TRBJ2-7; 10 bases line up with TRBD1. CDR1 and CDR2 from the germline V gene are LGHNA and YNFKEQ. V lost 4 bases, J lost 3 bases, and 3 bases stayed unmatched. This CDR3 region has 14 residues. CDR3 sequence (DNA): TGTGCCAGCAGCCCGGACAGGGGGAACTACGAGCAGTACTTC. Translating gives CASSPDRGNYEQYF.

The chain joins TRBV5-1 to TRBJ2-5, with D possibly matching TRBD1 (6 bases). The CDR3 is 14 residues long. The germline V gene encodes CDR1 SGHRS and CDR2 YFSETQ. Trimming left V 3 bases short and J 4 bases short, with 13 bases between. The DNA for the CDR3 is TGCGCCAGCAGCTCCGCAGGGGAGCCAGAGACCCAGTACTTC. Translation: CASSSAGEPETQYF.

This clonotype was counted at least ten times. This chain uses TRBV5-1 with TRBJ1-1; maybe TRBD1 (6 bases). Germline-derived CDR1 and CDR2 are SGHRS and YFSETQ. Trimming cost V 1 base and J 4 bases, with 11 bases left between them. This CDR3 contains 14 residues. The CDR3 here is CASSLQGLSTEAFF. The CDR3, as DNA: TGCGCCAGCAGCTTGCAGGGGCTAAGCACTGAAGCTTTCTTT.

This clonotype came up a few times. The chain employs TRBV12-3 or TRBV12-4 and TRBJ1-2; D gene unclear. Trimming removed 3 bases at V and 7 bases at J, with 12 bases between. This CDR3 spans 13 amino acids. The CDR3 spells CASSFVGFRGYTF. The CDR3 nucleotides read TGTGCCAGCAGTTTTGTTGGGTTCCGTGGCTACACCTTC.

This clonotype showed up many times. The V gene is TRBV7-2, the J gene TRBJ2-5; 7 nucleotides line up with TRBD2. This CDR3 contains 14 residues. V gave up 1 base and J gave up 1 base; unmatched junction bases: 0. Per germline, CDR1 SGHTA and CDR2 FQGNSA. This CDR3 is CASSLGGGQETQYF. The CDR3 region has the DNA TGTGCCAGCAGCTTAGGGGGGGGCCAAGAGACCCAGTACTTC. Drawing the rest from reference TRBV7-2 and TRBJ2-5, the complete variable domain is GAGVSQSPSNKVTEKGKDVELRCDPISGHTALYWYRQSLGQGLEFLIYFQGNSAPDKSGLPSDRFSAERTGGSVSTLTIQRTQQEDSAVYLCASSLGGGQETQYFGPGTRLLVL.

This clonotype was detected a few times. The chain carries TRBV7-2 and TRBJ2-7; the D call may be TRBD1 or TRBD2 (6 bases each). Germline V gene sequence: CDR1 SGHTA, CDR2 FQGNSA. The CDR3 covers 14 residues. Trimming pared 2 bases from V and 3 bases from J, leaving 11 bases between. CDR3: CASSLTRGGYEQYF. The DNA of the CDR3 is TGTGCCAGCAGCTTAACCAGGGGAGGCTACGAGCAGTACTTC. The variable domain in full, completed from reference TRBV7-2 and TRBJ2-7, reads GAGVSQSPSNKVTEKGKDVELRCDPISGHTALYWYRQSLGQGLEFLIYFQGNSAPDKSGLPSDRFSAERTGGSVSTLTIQRTQQEDSAVYLCASSLTRGGYEQYFGPGTRLTVT.

The CDR3 is CASSTLAGVRNEQFF. As DNA, the CDR3 is TGTGCCAGCAGCACACTAGCGGGGGTTCGGAATGAGCAGTTCTTC. The chain links TRBV7-9 to TRBJ2-1, with TRBD2 identical over 11 bases. Germline CDR1 and CDR2: SEHNR and FQNEAQ (reference sequence). J gave up 7 bases and V 5 bases, and 7 bases lay outside the gene matches. The CDR3 loop spans 15 amino acids.

V is TRBV9 and J is TRBJ2-5; no definite D call. Germline CDR1 and CDR2: SGDLS and YYNGEE. V was pared by 0 bases and J by 4 bases, with 10 bases between. CDR3 length: 14 amino acids. The CDR3 DNA reads as TGTGCCAGCAGCGTAGTTGCGGTGGGAGAGACCCAGTACTTC. It codes for CASSVVAVGETQYF.

The sample holds a few counts of this clonotype. The chain carries TRBV9 and TRBJ2-7, with 7 bases fitting TRBD1. J lost 2 bases, V lost 2 bases, and 4 bases had no gene match. The CDR3 runs 14 residues. Germline values: CDR1 SGDLS, CDR2 YYNGEE. CDR3 DNA: TGTGCCAGCAGCGTTGGGACAGAACCCTACGAGCAGTACTTC. It codes for CASSVGTEPYEQYF.

This clonotype was seen only a few times. CDR3 DNA: TGCGCCAGCAGTGAGGGACGGTATGGCTACACCTTC. Translated, it gives CASSEGRYGYTF. The chain combines TRBV10-2 with TRBJ1-2; D ambiguous. Germline V gives CDR1 WSHSY, CDR2 SAAADI. The CDR3 is 12 amino acids. Trimming stripped 2 bases from V and 5 bases from J, with 6 bases between.

This clonotype has just a few counts. The chain links TRBV2 to TRBJ2-1; 7 nucleotides align to TRBD2. The CDR3 has 15 residues. V shed 8 bases and J 6 bases; nucleotides not matched to a gene: 13. Germline V gives CDR1 SNHLY, CDR2 FYNNEI. CDR3: CASLGRRGDLNEQFF. CDR3 bases: TGTGCCAGCCTGGGACGCCGGGGGGACCTCAATGAGCAGTTCTTC.

This clonotype was seen once. J is TRBJ2-1 and V is TRBV5-1; no firm D call. Germline CDR1 and CDR2: SGHRS and YFSETQ. Trimming took off 1 base at V and 7 bases at J, with 9 bases between the two ends. The CDR3 has 13 amino acids. CDR3 bases: TGCGCCAGCAGCTTGAGGGCCAAAAATGAGCAGTTCTTC. It encodes CASSLRAKNEQFF.

In this sample, this clonotype turned up a few times. The chain carries TRBV5-1 and TRBJ1-4; possibly TRBD1 for D (5 bases). Between the trimmed V and J ends, which lost 3 bases and 0 bases, there was a span of 6 bases. Germline loops: CDR1 SGHRS, CDR2 YFSETQ. The CDR3 loop spans 14 amino acids. In DNA form, the CDR3 reads TGCGCCAGCAGCTCGACAGCAACTAATGAAAAACTGTTTTTT. Its protein is CASSSTATNEKLFF. Filled out from reference TRBV5-1 and TRBJ1-4, the complete variable domain reads KAGVTQTPRYLIKTRGQQVTLSCSPISGHRSVSWYQQTPGQGLQFLFEYFSETQRNKGNFPGRFSGRQFSNSRSEMNVSTLELGDSALYLCASSSTATNEKLFFGSGTQLSVL.

This clonotype was picked up many times. The chain recombines TRBV20-1 with TRBJ2-1; D unresolved. Germline CDR1 DFQATT, CDR2 SNEGSKA (reference sequence). Trimming cost V 3 bases and J 5 bases, with 14 bases left between them. This CDR3 comprises 14 residues. The CDR3 loop reads CSASRSGANNEQFF. The CDR3 nucleotides read TGCAGTGCTAGTAGGTCAGGCGCCAACAATGAGCAGTTCTTC.

This clonotype was counted at least ten times. J is TRBJ2-4 and V is TRBV5-1; TRBD1 agrees at 10 bases. Germline V CDR1 and CDR2: SGHRS, YFSETQ. The CDR3 contains 15 residues. The ends lost 2 bases at V and 5 bases at J; junction bases unmatched: 4. The CDR3 reads CASSFYGTGENIQYF. The CDR3 region has the DNA TGCGCCAGCAGCTTCTATGGGACAGGGGAAAACATTCAGTACTTC.

This chain connects TRBV9 to TRBJ2-5; D call uncertain. Germline CDR1 SGDLS, CDR2 YYNGEE. The CDR3 runs 14 residues. Trimming took off 0 bases at V and 5 bases at J, with 11 bases between the two ends. CDR3 loop: CASSVGSNRETQYF. The CDR3 nucleotides read TGTGCCAGCAGCGTAGGCTCCAACCGGGAGACCCAGTACTTC.